Each of the 11 T cell receptor beta chains below was sequenced from the same sample in a study of early T cells in non-severe SARS-CoV-2 infection. From the 5' RACE reads, TCRdb called clonotypes with MiXCR, one entry per CDR3 protein. Of 55,000 to 75,000 distinct CDR3 sequences detected, 10% to 15% appear once; the ten largest clones hold about 4%. Sample: whole blood. These receptors came from an adult who was a healthcare worker with PCR-confirmed SARS-CoV-2 infection or an uninfected control (not recorded which).

The table lists this clonotype with a few counts. V gene TRBV9 combines with J gene TRBJ2-1; 10 nucleotides match TRBD2. V dropped 0 bases and J dropped 5; count of bases not matched to a gene: 5. Germline V gene sequence: CDR1 SGDLS, CDR2 YYNGEE. This CDR3 contains 16 residues. As DNA, the CDR3 is TGTGCCAGCAGCGTAGTGGTAGCGGGAGGTAACAATGAGCAGTTCTTC. This translates into CASSVVVAGGNNEQFF.

A few counts support this clonotype. The rearrangement uses TRBV11-2 and TRBJ2-5; D unresolved. V lost 5 bases to trimming and J lost 1 base, with 8 bases between them. Germline-derived CDR1 and CDR2 are SGHAT and FQNNGV. CDR3 size: 13 residues. CDR3 in DNA: TGTGCCAGCAGCCCCTATTCCCAAGAGACCCAGTACTTC. Protein product: CASSPYSQETQYF.

This clonotype occurred many times. This chain connects TRBV28 to TRBJ2-6; 7 bases are shared with TRBD1. The germline gives CDR1 MDHEN, CDR2 SYDVKM. The CDR3 length is 15 residues. V shed 7 bases and J 3 bases; nucleotides not matched to a gene: 6. CDR3 in DNA: TGTGCCAGCACTCGACAGGGCGGTGGGGCCAACGTCCTGACTTTC. This translates into CASTRQGGGANVLTF. Full variable domain (rest looked up from reference TRBV28 and TRBJ2-6): DVKVTQSSRYLVKRTGEKVFLECVQDMDHENMFWYRQDPGLGLRLIYFSYDVKMKEKGDIPEGYSVSREKKERFSLILESASTNQTSMYLCASTRQGGGANVLTFGAGSRLTVL.

The chain has TRBV28 and TRBJ2-7, with D maybe TRBD2 (6 bases). The germline V and J ends were trimmed by 5 bases and 0 bases, with 11 bases remaining between them. The CDR3 consists of 14 residues. In germline, CDR1 is MDHEN, CDR2 SYDVKM. The CDR3: CASSTSRSSYEQYF. Here the CDR3 DNA reads TGTGCCAGCAGTACTAGCAGGAGCTCCTACGAGCAGTACTTC.

This clonotype was observed at least ten times. This sequence joins TRBV15 and TRBJ2-1; D is possibly TRBD2 (5 bases). Trimming took 8 bases from V and 2 from J, leaving 16 bases between them. The CDR3 contains 15 residues. CDR1 LNHNV and CDR2 YYDKDF come from the germline V gene (reference sequence). CDR3: CATGFGAVAYNEQFF. In nucleotides, the CDR3 is TGTGCCACCGGATTTGGAGCGGTAGCCTACAATGAGCAGTTCTTC.

The chain carries TRBV2 and TRBJ2-5, with TRBD2 matching over 7 bases. The CDR3 length is 14 residues. CDR1 is SNHLY and CDR2 is FYNNEI in the germline V gene. V lost 6 bases and J lost 0; bases outside the gene matches: 4. In DNA, the CDR3 is TGTGCCAGCAGCCGAACTAGCGACCAAGAGACCCAGTACTTC. This translates into CASSRTSDQETQYF.

This clonotype was observed a handful of times. The chain is built from TRBV12-3 or TRBV12-4 and TRBJ2-5; 9 positions match TRBD2. V was pared by 1 base and J by 9 bases, with 6 bases of the junction left unmatched. There are 14 residues in the CDR3. CDR3 nucleotides: TGTGCCAGCAGTTTAGTAGTAGCGGGAGCATCCCAGTACTTC. This gives the protein CASSLVVAGASQYF.

This clonotype was seen more than once but under ten times. V gene TRBV28 combines with J gene TRBJ2-7; TRBD1 agrees at 7 bases. CDR3 length equals 16 residues. Germline V lookup: CDR1 MDHEN, CDR2 SYDVKM. The trim removed 4 bases at V and 0 bases at J, leaving 9 bases unmatched. The CDR3 bases are TGTGCCAGCAGTTCACTCATCCGGGACAGCTCCTACGAGCAGTACTTC. Protein product: CASSSLIRDSSYEQYF.

This chain connects TRBV29-1 to TRBJ1-1; D call uncertain. The V and J ends lost 5 bases and 4 bases respectively, with 5 bases between them. From germline, CDR1 is SQVTM and CDR2 ANQGSEA. The CDR3 runs 10 residues. CDR3 sequence reads: CSVQITEAFF. The CDR3 nucleotides are TGCAGCGTTCAGATCACTGAAGCTTTCTTT.

This clonotype was seen a handful of times. The chain joins TRBV19 to TRBJ2-1; the D gene is possibly TRBD2 (5 bases). The V end was cut by 3 bases, the J end by 4 bases, with 13 bases between. Germline V gene lookup returns CDR1 LNHDA and CDR2 SQIVND (reference sequence). The CDR3 loop spans 15 amino acids. CDR3 residues: CASSMSGSRYNEQFF. The CDR3 DNA follows: TGTGCCAGTAGTATGAGTGGGAGTCGATACAATGAGCAGTTCTTC.

This clonotype has a handful of counts. CDR3 sequence reads: CSARMGEAYNEQFF. CDR3 nucleotide sequence: TGCAGTGCTAGGATGGGAGAGGCCTACAATGAGCAGTTCTTC. The V call is TRBV20-1, the J call TRBJ2-1; a weak D match, TRBD2 (5 bases). The V gene's germline CDR1 is DFQATT and CDR2 SNEGSKA (reference sequence). V was shortened by 3 bases and J by 2 bases, with 11 bases between the two germline ends. This CDR3 spans 14 amino acids.